Below are 17 T cell receptor beta chains sequenced from a single sample in a study of post-analysis software for immune sequencing data. Their antigens remain unidentified. Prepared TCR beta cDNA libraries contained unique molecular identifiers. TCRdb reanalysed the PCR reads using MiXCR and keeps one entry per CDR3 protein. In the table there are hundreds of thousands of distinct CDR3 sequences, approximately 59% of which are singletons. General study results and limits: Controls had lower frequencies than patients of four or five TRBV segments, which included TRBV5-6, TRBV5-1 and TRBV20-1.

Sequenced sample: blood. The receptors were sampled from a girl aged 2-10 years with multiple sclerosis.

This clonotype was detected a few times. J is TRBJ1-2 and V is TRBV7-9; D gene ambiguous. This CDR3 has 17 residues. Trimming shortened V by 0 bases and J by 6 bases, and 20 bases separated the two germline ends. The germline V gene encodes CDR1 SEHNR and CDR2 FQNEAQ (reference sequence). CDR3 amino acids: CASSLAGLERAVNGYTF. The CDR3 DNA follows: TGTGCCAGCAGCTTAGCCGGATTAGAGAGAGCGGTCAATGGCTACACCTTC.

A remark on this clonotype: The junction does not match germline at one end; this may be a read error. This chain joins TRBV5-1 and TRBJ2-6; D unclear. This CDR3 region has 16 residues. In germline, CDR1 is SGHRS, CDR2 YFSETQ. The CDR3 sequence: CAGSLALDSGANVLTF. The CDR3 region has the DNA TGCGCCGGCAGCTTGGCCTTAGATTCTGGGGCCAACGTCCTGACTTTC.

The chain is built from TRBV15 and TRBJ2-6; 10 positions match TRBD1. Germline V lookup: CDR1 LNHNV, CDR2 YYDKDF (reference sequence). After removal of 3 bases from V and 0 bases from J, the junction contained 8 bases not matched to a gene. The CDR3 is 19 amino acids. The CDR3 is CATSRVDRGYVSGANVLTF. CDR3 nucleotide sequence: TGTGCCACCAGCAGGGTGGACAGGGGGTATGTCTCTGGGGCCAACGTCCTGACTTTC.

The chain has TRBV5-1 and TRBJ2-1, with 11 nucleotides matching TRBD2. CDR1 is SGHRS, CDR2 YFSETQ, per germline. V was clipped by 2 bases and J by 8 bases; unmatched bases: 9. This CDR3 has 16 residues. Written as DNA, the CDR3 is TGCGCCAGCAGCTTTAGCGGGGGGGCGGCTATTGATGAGCAGTTCTTC. This translates into CASSFSGGAAIDEQFF.

The chain couples TRBV10-3 to TRBJ1-5; no firm D call. This CDR3 region has 15 residues. V shed 2 bases and J shed 0 bases, with 8 bases lying between them. Germline assignment: CDR1 ENHRY and CDR2 SYGVKD. CDR3 sequence: CAISEDGNSNQPQHF. DNA for the CDR3: TGTGCCATCAGTGAGGACGGTAATAGCAATCAGCCCCAGCATTTT.

V is TRBV5-1 and J is TRBJ2-1, with TRBD2 as a possible D gene (5 bases). CDR1 is SGHRS, CDR2 YFSETQ, per germline. CDR3 length: 13 amino acids. Trimming stripped 6 bases from V and 3 bases from J, with 10 bases between. The CDR3 DNA reads as TGCGCCAGCACCGTAGGACTCTACAATGAGCAGTTCTTC. Protein product: CASTVGLYNEQFF.

J is TRBJ2-5 and V is TRBV12-3 or TRBV12-4, with 9 nucleotides matching TRBD1. J lost 11 bases, V lost 6 bases, and 16 bases had no gene match. The CDR3 spans 15 residues. CDR3 nucleotide sequence: TGTGCCAGCAGACCTACTATCGGGACAGGGTCCGGGCAGTACTTC. The encoded protein is CASRPTIGTGSGQYF.

The chain couples TRBV27 to TRBJ2-5; the D is unclear. The CDR3 spans 13 residues. Per the germline V gene, CDR1 is MNHEY and CDR2 is SMNVEV (reference sequence). V lost 3 bases, J lost 5 bases, and 10 bases lay in between. CDR3 in amino acids: CASSLFPTETQYF. The CDR3 region has the DNA TGTGCCAGCAGTTTGTTTCCGACGGAGACCCAGTACTTC.

V and J are TRBV7-9 and TRBJ2-7; D might be TRBD1 (6 bases). CDR3 size: 15 residues. The V gene lost 4 bases and the J gene lost 4 bases, with 17 bases spanning the gap. Germline assignment: CDR1 SEHNR and CDR2 FQNEAQ (reference sequence). The CDR3 region is CASSWEQGWQYEQYF. For the CDR3, the DNA is TGTGCCAGCAGCTGGGAACAGGGATGGCAATACGAGCAGTACTTC.

This sequence joins TRBV5-1 and TRBJ1-1, with D possibly TRBD1 on 5 matching bases. Germline V gene data show CDR1 as SGHRS and CDR2 as YFSETQ. V was pared by 0 bases and J by 7 bases, with 25 bases between. The CDR3 runs 18 residues. The CDR3 here is CASSLERFGGYGGREAFF. The CDR3 DNA sequence: TGCGCCAGCAGCTTGGAGAGGTTTGGGGGATATGGGGGACGTGAAGCTTTCTTT. The entire variable domain, with the rest obtained from reference TRBV5-1 and TRBJ1-1, is as follows: KAGVTQTPRYLIKTRGQQVTLSCSPISGHRSVSWYQQTPGQGLQFLFEYFSETQRNKGNFPGRFSGRQFSNSRSEMNVSTLELGDSALYLCASSLERFGGYGGREAFFGQGTRLTVV.

J is TRBJ2-5 and V is TRBV12-3 or TRBV12-4, with D tentatively TRBD1 (6 bases). The V and J ends lost 7 bases and 3 bases respectively, with 18 bases between them. The CDR3 spans 15 residues. The DNA of the CDR3 is TGTGCCAGCACCGTACCACAGGGAAAGGAAGAGACCCAGTACTTC. Amino acids: CASTVPQGKEETQYF.

In its sample, this clonotype was seen a few times. The chain uses TRBV20-1 and TRBJ2-7; D uncertain. Trimming took off 0 bases at V and 1 base at J, with 10 bases between the two ends. CDR1 is DFQATT, CDR2 SNEGSKA, per germline (reference sequence). The CDR3 spans 14 residues. The CDR3 protein is CSARDSSGSYEQYF. The CDR3 DNA is TGCAGTGCTAGAGATAGTAGTGGTTCCTACGAGCAGTACTTC.

This chain joins TRBV7-9 and TRBJ2-7; D gene uncertain. The germline V gene has CDR1 SEHNR and CDR2 FQNEAQ (reference sequence). The CDR3 sequence is 13 residues long. The ends were cut back, 11 bases at V and 1 base at J, with 15 bases in the middle. CDR3 sequence reads: CALLPDGSYEQYF. DNA for the CDR3: TGTGCCCTCCTACCGGACGGTTCCTACGAGCAGTACTTC.

This clonotype was seen only a few times. The rearrangement links TRBV20-1 to TRBJ1-5, with D uncertain. Germline V lookup: CDR1 DFQATT, CDR2 SNEGSKA (reference sequence). The CDR3 is 12 amino acids. V lost 7 bases to trimming and J lost 4 bases, with 11 bases between them. In DNA, the CDR3 is TGCAGTGTGGGCCTACCGAATCAGCCCCAGCATTTT. The encoded protein is CSVGLPNQPQHF.

The chain's CDR3 is CATSLDPHNEQYF. In DNA, the CDR3 is TGCGCCACCTCCCTAGACCCCCACAATGAGCAGTACTTC. J is TRBJ2-7 and V is TRBV5-1, with no clear D. CDR1 is SGHRS and CDR2 is YFSETQ in the germline V gene. The CDR3 length is 13 residues. Trimming cost V 9 bases and J 7 bases, with 20 bases left between them. Looking up the rest from reference TRBV5-1 and TRBJ2-7 gives the full variable domain: KAGVTQTPRYLIKTRGQQVTLSCSPISGHRSVSWYQQTPGQGLQFLFEYFSETQRNKGNFPGRFSGRQFSNSRSEMNVSTLELGDSALYLCATSLDPHNEQYFGPGTRLTVT.

This chain connects TRBV29-1 to TRBJ2-1; 13 positions agree with TRBD2. Germline lookup yields CDR1 SQVTM and CDR2 ANQGSEA. The V and J ends lost 6 bases and 4 bases, in that order; junction bases with no gene match: 9. The CDR3 runs to 16 residues. CDR3 sequence: CSVPRLAGGSYNEQFF. The CDR3 nucleotides read TGCAGCGTCCCCAGACTAGCGGGGGGCTCATACAATGAGCAGTTCTTC.

This clonotype came up once. One junction end disagrees with the germline gene, perhaps due to a read error. This chain connects TRBV3-1 to TRBJ1-2; D possibly corresponds to TRBD1 (5 bases). The germline gives CDR1 LGHDT, CDR2 YNNKEL (reference sequence). This CDR3 comprises 12 residues. CDR3 amino acids: CVSSQGVVGYTF. DNA of the CDR3: TGTGTCAGCAGCCAAGGGGTTGTGGGCTACACCTTC.